The 27 T cell receptor beta chains below all came from one sample that was sequenced in a study of T cell responses to AZD1222 COVID-19 vaccine. Method: immunoSEQ multiplex PCR; TCRdb's copy keeps in-frame clones and lacks some. This table holds approximately 110,000 clones, approximately 90% found once. The sample consisted of peripheral blood, taken on day 0 of AZD1222 vaccination. These TCRs come from an adult in good health.

The chain is built from TRBV11-2 and TRBJ1-2; 7 bases line up with TRBD1. Germline V gene data show CDR1 as SGHAT and CDR2 as FQNNGV. The CDR3 covers 14 residues. Trimming took 4 bases from V and 2 from J; bases not matched to a gene: 4. The chain's CDR3 is CASSYGTVNYGYTF. The DNA of the CDR3 is TGTGCCAGCAGCTACGGGACAGTCAACTATGGCTACACCTTC. The entire variable domain, with the rest obtained from reference TRBV11-2 and TRBJ1-2, is as follows: EAGVAQSPRYKIIEKRQSVAFWCNPISGHATLYWYQQILGQGPKLLIQFQNNGVVDDSQLPKDRFSAERLKGVDSTLKIQPAKLEDSAVYLCASSYGTVNYGYTFGSGTRLTVV.

The rearrangement uses TRBV25-1 and TRBJ1-2, with D unresolved. CDR1 and CDR2 from the germline V gene are MGHDK and SYGVNS. Trimming cost V 2 bases and J 7 bases, with 14 bases left between them. The CDR3 spans 14 residues. The CDR3 loop is CASSETGFRSGYTF. CDR3 nucleotide sequence: TGTGCCAGCAGTGAAACCGGGTTTCGGTCTGGCTACACCTTC.

The chain links TRBV11-1 to TRBJ2-1; D perhaps matches TRBD2 (5 bases). The CDR3 has 13 amino acids. Germline CDR1 and CDR2: SGHAT and FQDESV (reference sequence). Between the trimmed V and J ends, which lost 5 bases and 8 bases, there was a span of 13 bases. The CDR3: CASSRRVAHEQFF. The CDR3 DNA follows: TGTGCCAGCAGCCGGCGGGTAGCACATGAGCAGTTCTTC.

The chain employs TRBV19 and TRBJ1-1; no definite D call. The CDR3 is 14 residues long. The germline V and J ends were trimmed by 3 bases and 5 bases, with 13 bases remaining between them. The germline V gene encodes CDR1 LNHDA and CDR2 SQIVND (reference sequence). The CDR3 reads CASSMVGFGTEAFF. Here the CDR3 DNA reads TGTGCCAGTAGTATGGTAGGGTTTGGTACTGAAGCTTTCTTT.

This chain links TRBV5-4 with TRBJ2-1; D assignment may be TRBD1 or TRBD2 (5 bases each). The germline gives CDR1 SGHNT, CDR2 YYREEE (reference sequence). The CDR3 extends over 16 amino acids. The V and J ends lost 3 bases and 6 bases respectively, with 19 bases between them. This CDR3 reads CASSSPGTVASNEQFF. The CDR3 nucleotides read TGTGCCAGCAGCTCGCCCGGGACGGTGGCAAGCAATGAGCAGTTCTTC.

The chain uses TRBV3-1 (or the pseudogene TRBV3-2) and TRBJ1-5; weak D call: TRBD1 (6 bases). CDR3 length: 15 amino acids. V dropped 4 bases and J dropped 6 bases, with 16 bases sitting between them. CDR1 LGHDT and CDR2 YNNKEL come from the germline V gene (reference sequence). The CDR3 spells CASSPGGGMGQPQHF. CDR3 nucleotide sequence: TGTGCCAGCAGCCCAGGAGGGGGTATGGGTCAGCCCCAGCATTTT.

The chain is built from TRBV3-1 (or the pseudogene TRBV3-2) and TRBJ2-7; 8 nucleotides line up with TRBD2. V gave up 7 bases and J gave up 7 bases; unmatched junction bases: 15. Germline V CDR1 and CDR2: LGHDT, YNNKEL (reference sequence). This CDR3 spans 15 amino acids. Written as DNA, the CDR3 is TGTGCCAGCACCTTAGGACTTAGCGGGGTTTTAGAGCAGTACTTC. Its translation is CASTLGLSGVLEQYF.

Points on this clone: One end of the junction fails to match germline, which may point to a read error. The V call is TRBV2, the J call TRBJ1-2; D might be TRBD1 (5 bases). CDR3 size: 14 residues. Germline CDR1 SNHLY, CDR2 FYNNEI. CDR3 DNA sequence: TGTGCCAGCAGTCAGGAGGGGTTCAGCTATCGCTACACCTTC. It translates to CASSQEGFSYRYTF.

The chain links TRBV7-9 to TRBJ1-1, with D tentatively TRBD1 (5 bases). V was trimmed by 1 base and J by 0 bases, leaving 9 bases between them. The CDR3 spans 15 residues. Germline V gene lookup returns CDR1 SEHNR and CDR2 FQNEAQ (reference sequence). Here the CDR3 reads CASSLGGGMNTEAFF. The CDR3 DNA follows: TGTGCCAGCAGCTTAGGCGGGGGGATGAACACTGAAGCTTTCTTT. The complete variable domain, with remaining parts taken from reference TRBV7-9 and TRBJ1-1, reads DTGVSQNPRHKITKRGQNVTFRCDPISEHNRLYWYRQTLGQGPEFLTYFQNEAQLEKSRLLSDRFSAERPKGSFSTLEIQRTEQGDSAMYLCASSLGGGMNTEAFFGQGTRLTVV.

This rearrangement joins TRBV13 to TRBJ1-3, with TRBD1 identical over 10 bases. Germline CDR1 is PRHDT and CDR2 is FYEKMQ (reference sequence). CDR3 size: 14 residues. The V gene end was trimmed by 8 bases and the J gene end by 2 bases; junction bases not matched to a gene: 3. The CDR3 region is CASGQGGTGNTIYF. The DNA for the CDR3 is TGTGCCAGCGGACAGGGGGGAACTGGAAACACCATATATTTT.

In this sample, this clone turned up a few times. CDR3 protein: CASSLVADNSPLHF. CDR3 DNA sequence: TGTGCCAGCAGCTTAGTCGCGGACAATTCACCCCTCCACTTT. The V and J genes are TRBV7-3 and TRBJ1-6; D is unresolved. The CDR3 consists of 14 residues. CDR1 is SGHTA and CDR2 is FQGTGA in the germline V gene. V gave up 2 bases and J gave up 7 bases, with 9 bases separating them.

V and J are TRBV4-1 and TRBJ1-1; weak D call: TRBD1 (6 bases). CDR3 length: 18 residues. V lost 0 bases, J lost 3 bases, and 20 bases lay in between. The V gene's germline CDR1 is MGHRA and CDR2 YSYEKL. The CDR3 region has the DNA TGCGCCAGCAGCCAAGATTCCCGCAGGGACATAGTGCACACTGAAGCTTTCTTT. Translated: CASSQDSRRDIVHTEAFF.

The chain combines TRBV11-1 with TRBJ1-1; D unclear. This CDR3 comprises 13 residues. Trimming removed 5 bases at V and 4 bases at J, with 11 bases between. The germline gives CDR1 SGHAT, CDR2 FQDESV (reference sequence). CDR3 sequence reads: CASSQVLGTEAFF. As DNA, the CDR3 is TGTGCCAGCAGCCAGGTTCTCGGCACTGAAGCTTTCTTT.

V and J are TRBV4-1 and TRBJ2-3; 11 bases agree with TRBD2. The CDR3 covers 17 residues. The V gene end was trimmed by 4 bases and the J gene end by 1 base; junction bases not matched to a gene: 7. Germline CDR1 reads MGHRA; CDR2 reads YSYEKL. The CDR3: CASSRNLAGGRTDTQYF. In DNA form, the CDR3 reads TGCGCCAGCAGCCGAAACCTAGCGGGGGGCCGCACAGATACGCAGTATTTT.

This clone was observed a single time. This chain connects TRBV6-2 or TRBV6-3 to TRBJ1-6; D might be TRBD1 (6 bases). Germline V CDR1 and CDR2: MNHEY, SVGEGT. This CDR3 has 17 residues. V dropped 5 bases and J dropped 1 base, with 15 bases sitting between them. The CDR3 DNA sequence: TGTGCCAGCAGTACCGACAGGACGGGGTCCTATAATTCACCCCTCCACTTT. It specifies CASSTDRTGSYNSPLHF.

This chain uses TRBV6-5 with TRBJ2-7; 8 bases agree with TRBD1. The germline V gene encodes CDR1 MNHEY and CDR2 SVGAGI. The CDR3 extends over 15 amino acids. Losses at the gene ends were 0 bases for V and 3 bases for J; bases not matched to a gene: 4. Here the CDR3 reads CASSYSRQGNYEQYF. The CDR3 DNA reads TGTGCCAGCAGTTACTCCCGACAGGGGAACTACGAGCAGTACTTC.

The CDR3 nucleotides read TGTGCCAGCAGGCTCCAGGGGTCCGGGGAGCTGTTTTTT. The encoded protein is CASRLQGSGELFF. The chain recombines TRBV6-5 with TRBJ2-2; D possibly corresponds to TRBD1 (6 bases). Germline assignment: CDR1 MNHEY and CDR2 SVGAGI. The CDR3 is made up of 13 amino acids. Between the trimmed V and J ends, which lost 6 bases and 6 bases, there was a span of 11 bases.

The J gene is TRBJ2-7, the V gene TRBV11-2, with 7 positions matching TRBD1. J lost 8 bases, V lost 0 bases, and 7 bases had no gene match. The CDR3 is made up of 14 amino acids. Germline loops: CDR1 SGHAT, CDR2 FQNNGV. CDR3 protein: CASSLDQTGLQQYF. The DNA for the CDR3 is TGTGCCAGCAGCTTAGATCAGACAGGGCTACAGCAGTACTTC.

The gene calls are TRBV28 and TRBJ1-1; TRBD1 agrees at 7 bases. Germline-derived CDR1 and CDR2 are MDHEN and SYDVKM. V lost 4 bases and J lost 2; bases outside the gene matches: 7. The CDR3 is 15 amino acids. Here the CDR3 DNA reads TGTGCCAGCAGTTCGAAGGGGGCGCTCAACACTGAAGCTTTCTTT. It yields the protein CASSSKGALNTEAFF.

Only one count was recorded for this clone. The chain has TRBV9 and TRBJ2-1, with a tentative D call TRBD2 (6 bases). Germline CDR1 reads SGDLS; CDR2 reads YYNGEE. The length of the CDR3 is 13 residues. Trimming pared 2 bases from V and 5 bases from J, leaving 8 bases between. The DNA of the CDR3 is TGTGCCAGCAGCGTGGAGGGAAACAATGAGCAGTTCTTC. It codes for CASSVEGNNEQFF.

The chain recombines TRBV21-1 with TRBJ1-1; the listed D gene, TRBD1, was not tested against the DNA. TRBV21-1 represents a pseudogene. CDR3 length equals 13 residues. CDR3 residues: CASSKTENTEAFF. The CDR3 DNA is TGTGCCAGCAGCAAGACAGAGAACACTGAAGCTTTCTTT.

V is TRBV4-2 and J is TRBJ1-6; D not resolved. This CDR3 has 15 residues. From germline, CDR1 is LGHNA and CDR2 YNFKEQ. V lost 0 bases, J lost 7 bases, and 10 bases lay in between. This chain's CDR3 is CASSQDFVGNSPLHF. CDR3 nucleotides: TGTGCCAGCAGCCAAGATTTTGTGGGGAATTCACCCCTCCACTTT.

The chain joins TRBV12-5 to TRBJ1-5, with D hard to call. Trimming removed 0 bases at V and 0 bases at J, with 18 bases between. The CDR3 is made up of 19 amino acids. Germline V gives CDR1 LGHNT, CDR2 FRNRAP. CDR3 amino acids: CASGLVLGSAVYSNQPQHF. CDR3 bases: TGTGCTAGTGGTTTGGTACTAGGGTCAGCTGTTTATAGCAATCAGCCCCAGCATTTT.

This sequence joins TRBV12-3 or TRBV12-4 and TRBJ1-5; TRBD1 agrees at 7 bases. CDR3 length: 13 amino acids. V lost 7 bases to trimming and J lost 4 bases; unmatched junction nucleotides: 4. CDR3 nucleotides: TGTGCCAGCACTACACAGGGGAATCAGCCCCAGCATTTT. Its translation is CASTTQGNQPQHF.

This clone was detected a few times. The chain's CDR3 is CASSRMANEKLFF. DNA for the CDR3: TGCGCCAGCAGCCGGATGGCTAATGAAAAACTGTTTTTT. The rearrangement joins TRBV5-1 to TRBJ1-4; D remains ambiguous. The CDR3 is 13 amino acids. The ends were cut back, 4 bases at V and 3 bases at J, with 7 bases in the middle. Germline V CDR1 and CDR2: SGHRS, YFSETQ.

The chain links TRBV6-6 to TRBJ2-3; D possibly matches TRBD1 or TRBD2 (6 bases each). The CDR3 totals 15 residues. Trimming left V 8 bases short and J 6 bases short, with 21 bases between. Germline V gene sequence: CDR1 MNHNY, CDR2 SVGAGI (reference sequence). CDR3 protein: CASRVGGLRADTQYF. The CDR3 DNA reads TGTGCCAGCCGAGTTGGGGGGCTTCGGGCGGATACGCAGTATTTT.

J is TRBJ1-3 and V is TRBV7-6; TRBD1 matches at 9 bases. The CDR3 totals 15 residues. Per germline, CDR1 SGHVS and CDR2 FNYEAQ. Losses at the gene ends were 4 bases for V and 5 bases for J; bases not matched to a gene: 6. The CDR3 coding sequence is TGTGCCAGCAGCTCGCGAGACAGGGGGAGAAACACCATATATTTT. It specifies CASSSRDRGRNTIYF.